One sample yielded the 12 T cell receptor beta chains listed below, sequenced in a study of CD8+CD57+ T cells in acquired aplastic anemia. Profiling of TCR beta VDJ combinations and CDR3 sequences used genomic DNA as template. TCRdb redid the calling of the reads with MiXCR, one entry per CDR3 protein. The repertoire includes approximately 170,000 distinct CDR3 sequences, approximately 52% of them detected once, and roughly 15% sits in the top ten. The source material was sorted CD4+, CD8+, or CD8+CD57+ T cells (not recorded which) from PBMCs. All receptors derive from a human donor in good health, serving as a control.

This clonotype was recorded at least ten times. V gene TRBV20-1 combines with J gene TRBJ1-1, with TRBD1 identical over 7 bases. J lost 1 base, V lost 6 bases, and 17 bases had no gene match. In germline, CDR1 is DFQATT, CDR2 SNEGSKA (reference sequence). The CDR3 extends over 17 amino acids. In nucleotides, the CDR3 is TGCAGTGCCAGTAAACGACAGGGTTTCTTACGGAACACTGAAGCTTTCTTT. Translation gives CSASKRQGFLRNTEAFF.

The chain has TRBV29-1 and TRBJ1-1; D unclear. V gave up 7 bases and J gave up 4 bases, with 7 bases separating them. The CDR3 runs 10 residues. Per germline, CDR1 SQVTM and CDR2 ANQGSEA. CDR3 coding DNA: TGCAGCGCGTACGGCACTGAAGCTTTCTTT. Protein sequence: CSAYGTEAFF.

This clonotype was observed a few times. The J gene is TRBJ2-1, the V gene TRBV20-1; TRBD2 matches 8 bases. V lost 6 bases and J lost 2; bases outside the gene matches: 9. CDR1 is DFQATT and CDR2 is SNEGSKA in the germline V gene (reference sequence). CDR3 length: 15 amino acids. The CDR3 region has the DNA TGCAGTGCCGGCCGAGCGGGAGTCACCTACAATGAGCAGTTCTTC. Its protein product is CSAGRAGVTYNEQFF.

This clonotype was seen once. The rearrangement joins TRBV20-1 to TRBJ2-2; D uncertain. Trimming removed 2 bases from V and 6 bases from J, with 10 bases in between. Germline V gene data show CDR1 as DFQATT and CDR2 as SNEGSKA (reference sequence). The CDR3 is made up of 13 amino acids. CDR3 sequence (DNA): TGCAGTGCTAGATCCGGATTCGCCGGGGAGCTGTTTTTT. This sequence encodes CSARSGFAGELFF.

This clonotype appeared a few times. The chain combines TRBV6-4 with TRBJ1-2, with a weak D call TRBD1 (5 bases). Trimming took 0 bases from V and 6 from J, leaving 8 bases between them. This CDR3 contains 13 residues. From germline, CDR1 is MRHNA and CDR2 SNTAGT. The CDR3 here is CASSDSEGDGYTF. In DNA, the CDR3 is TGTGCCAGCAGTGACTCCGAAGGGGATGGCTACACCTTC.

There are many counts of this clonotype. The gene calls are TRBV29-1 and TRBJ2-3; the match to TRBD2 covers 13 bases. Trimming at V came to 6 bases and at J to 4 bases, leaving 4 bases not matched to a gene. The germline CDR1 and CDR2 sequences are SQVTM and ANQGSEA. The CDR3 contains 14 residues. The CDR3 DNA is TGCAGCGTAACTAGCGGGGGGGCCCCAGATACGCAGTATTTT. It is translated as CSVTSGGAPDTQYF.

This rearrangement joins TRBV7-3 to TRBJ2-7, with TRBD2 matching over 12 bases. In germline, CDR1 is SGHTA, CDR2 FQGTGA. V trimming: 4 bases; J trimming: 4 bases; junction bases outside the gene matches: 8. CDR3 length: 16 amino acids. In DNA, the CDR3 is TGTGCCAGCAGCTCCTCTAGCGGGGGGGCCGAGTACGAGCAGTACTTC. Its protein is CASSSSSGGAEYEQYF.

V usage is TRBV10-3 and J usage is TRBJ2-1; 14 nucleotides align to TRBD2. The V segment lost 5 bases and the J segment 7 bases; nucleotides outside the gene matches: 4. CDR3 length: 15 amino acids. Germline V lookup: CDR1 ENHRY, CDR2 SYGVKD. CDR3 residues: CAISSGTSGSNEQFF. DNA of the CDR3: TGTGCCATCAGTTCCGGGACTAGCGGGAGTAATGAGCAGTTCTTC.

This clonotype was detected ten times or more. The chain employs TRBV5-6 and TRBJ2-3; D might be TRBD1 or TRBD2, each matching 6 bases. This CDR3 region has 17 residues. Germline assignment: CDR1 SGHDT and CDR2 YYEEEE. V was pared by 7 bases and J by 2 bases, with 23 bases between. CDR3 DNA: TGTGCCAGCCAGCCCGGATCGGGGGCGGCACCCACAGATACGCAGTATTTT. Amino acid sequence: CASQPGSGAAPTDTQYF.

The chain joins TRBV28 to TRBJ1-1; D ambiguous. This CDR3 spans 15 amino acids. Between the trimmed V and J ends, which lost 2 bases and 1 base, there was a span of 11 bases. In germline, CDR1 is MDHEN, CDR2 SYDVKM. In nucleotides, the CDR3 is TGTGCCAGCAGTTTAGCCTCGGTTAGGAACACTGAAGCTTTCTTT. Protein sequence: CASSLASVRNTEAFF.

CDR3 sequence: CASSLVGAGQGYNEQFF. The CDR3 coding sequence is TGTGCCAGCAGCTTAGTAGGTGCGGGACAGGGTTACAATGAGCAGTTCTTC. V gene TRBV11-1 combines with J gene TRBJ2-1, with 9 bases fitting TRBD1. V was clipped by 1 base and J by 4 bases; unmatched bases: 8. The CDR3 length is 17 residues. CDR1 is SGHAT, CDR2 FQDESV, per germline (reference sequence).

This clonotype was counted ten times or more. CDR3 in DNA: TGTGCCAGCAGGGCCAGGGGCACCTACGAGCAGTACTTC. It encodes CASRARGTYEQYF. The chain links TRBV6-2 or TRBV6-3 to TRBJ2-7, with TRBD1 as a possible D gene (6 bases). This CDR3 has 13 amino acids. V was cut by 6 bases and J by 2 bases, with 11 bases left in between. The germline CDR1 and CDR2 sequences are MNHEY and SVGEGT.